This note documents a single T cell receptor (beta chain) sequence. No antigen is known for it. The entry originates in a study of T cell responses to AZD1222 COVID-19 vaccine. Study results and caveats: Nearly half of the spike-specific TCRs reportedly recognize variant regions that carry no mutations.

TCRdb's copy holds only in-frame clones and misses some; the assay was immunoSEQ multiplex PCR. The sample carries 110,000 to 150,000 clones, approximately 94% recorded once. Looked up from germline, CDR1 is LNHDA and CDR2 is SQIVND (reference sequence). Trimming took 1 base from V and 0 from J; bases not matched to a gene: 5. This CDR3 has 18 residues. This material consisted of peripheral blood, taken on day 0 of AZD1222 vaccination. The source of this sequence is an adult in good health. V and J are TRBV19 and TRBJ2-6; 8 bases are a match to TRBD1. The CDR3 sequence is CASSIAARGPSGANVLTF. CDR3 nucleotides: TGTGCCAGTAGTATAGCGGCCAGGGGGCCCTCTGGGGCCAACGTCCTGACTTTC.